The 27 T cell receptor beta chains below were found in one sample sequenced in a study of T-cell reconstitution after alpha-beta-depleted transplantation in children. Preparation of the TCRbeta library involved a method that used unique molecular identifiers. TCRdb recomputed calls from the PCR reads with MiXCR, one row per CDR3 protein. The sample lists some 140,000 distinct CDR3 sequences, about a tenth seen once, with more than 20% in the top ten. Sequencing used PBMCs, mostly from graft donor cells, obtained 180 days after TCRalphabeta/CD19-depleted stem cell transplant. The receptor source for this set is a girl under three years old who had a stem cell transplant for combined immunodeficiency, so the T cells may come from the graft donor.

The V and J genes are TRBV29-1 and TRBJ2-4; possibly TRBD1 for D (6 bases). The length of the CDR3 is 11 residues. V lost 7 bases to trimming and J lost 11 bases, with 15 bases between them. The germline V gene has CDR1 SQVTM and CDR2 ANQGSEA. The CDR3 sequence: CSGRTGMVQYF. The DNA for the CDR3 is TGCAGCGGTCGAACAGGGATGGTTCAGTACTTC.

Only a few counts were recorded for this clonotype. The chain carries TRBV7-9 and TRBJ1-2, with D tentatively TRBD1 (6 bases). Trimming cost V 1 base and J 8 bases, with 8 bases left between them. The CDR3 is 12 amino acids. CDR1 is SEHNR and CDR2 is FQNEAQ in the germline V gene (reference sequence). CDR3 in amino acids: CASSLGGLGYTF. In DNA, the CDR3 is TGTGCCAGCAGCTTAGGGGGGCTCGGCTACACCTTC.

The gene calls are TRBV29-1 and TRBJ2-2; possibly TRBD1 or TRBD2 for D (6 bases each). V was shortened by 1 base and J by 5 bases, with 17 bases between the two germline ends. Germline-derived CDR1 and CDR2 are SQVTM and ANQGSEA. The CDR3 has 16 residues. DNA for the CDR3: TGCAGCGTTGAAGCAAAGGGCAGGGGAGGTACCGGGGAGCTGTTTTTT. Translated: CSVEAKGRGGTGELFF.

CDR3 sequence: CSAADRVYETQYF. The CDR3 nucleotides are TGCAGTGCCGCCGACAGGGTCTACGAGACCCAGTACTTC. This chain links TRBV20-1 with TRBJ2-5, with TRBD1 identical over 7 bases. From germline, CDR1 is DFQATT and CDR2 SNEGSKA (reference sequence). Losses at the gene ends were 6 bases for V and 5 bases for J; bases not matched to a gene: 9. This CDR3 spans 13 amino acids.

In its sample, this clonotype was seen a few times. The chain couples TRBV7-7 to TRBJ2-5; 8 nucleotides line up with TRBD1. Trimming removed 5 bases from V and 7 bases from J; junction bases left unmatched: 9. CDR1 and CDR2 from the germline V gene are SSHAT and FNYEAQ (reference sequence). CDR3 length: 14 amino acids. The CDR3 protein is CASSPLGQGGTQYF. The DNA of the CDR3 is TGTGCCAGCAGCCCCCTCGGACAGGGAGGGACCCAGTACTTC. Complete variable domain (other parts from reference TRBV7-7 and TRBJ2-5): GAGVSQSPRYKVTKRGQDVTLRCDPISSHATLYWYQQALGQGPEFLTYFNYEAQPDKSGLPSDRFSAERPEGSISTLTIQRTEQRDSAMYRCASSPLGQGGTQYFGPGTRLLVL.

This clonotype was seen just once. A much larger clone differs by one base, so this may be a read error. It is likely a read error, because the conserved phenylalanine at the end of the CDR3 is missing. The chain uses TRBV3-1 and TRBJ2-7, with TRBD1 identical over 7 bases. The V segment lost 4 bases and the J segment 5 bases; nucleotides outside the gene matches: 8. Germline assignment: CDR1 LGHDT and CDR2 YNNKEL (reference sequence). CDR3 length equals 14 residues. The CDR3 is CASSRGTGAHEQYS. CDR3 in DNA: TGTGCCAGCAGCCGCGGAACAGGGGCCCACGAGCAGTACTCC.

The sample holds a few counts of this clonotype. The J gene is TRBJ1-1, the V gene TRBV6-5, with D possibly matching TRBD1 (5 bases). Trimming shortened V by 0 bases and J by 6 bases, and 17 bases separated the two germline ends. CDR1 is MNHEY and CDR2 is SVGAGI in the germline V gene. The CDR3 runs 16 residues. This CDR3 reads CASSYSKPLGTAEAFF. The CDR3 coding sequence is TGTGCCAGCAGTTACTCGAAACCCCTCGGGACCGCTGAAGCTTTCTTT.

Many counts were recorded for this clonotype. The chain has TRBV6-5 and TRBJ2-5; weak D call: TRBD1 (5 bases). CDR1 and CDR2 from the germline V gene are MNHEY and SVGAGI. The CDR3 loop spans 14 amino acids. The V gene lost 3 bases and the J gene lost 6 bases, with 14 bases spanning the gap. The CDR3 loop reads CASSYLQGRKTQYF. The CDR3 nucleotides read TGTGCCAGCAGTTATTTGCAGGGAAGAAAGACCCAGTACTTC.

This clonotype was recorded a few times. V gene TRBV12-3 or TRBV12-4 combines with J gene TRBJ2-5; 8 nucleotides agree with TRBD2. The CDR3 is 15 amino acids. V dropped 5 bases and J dropped 7; count of bases not matched to a gene: 12. The CDR3: CASSPQAGAYGTQYF. As DNA, the CDR3 is TGTGCCAGCAGTCCCCAAGCGGGGGCCTATGGGACCCAGTACTTC.

This clonotype was counted a few times. Possible read error: a much larger clone is one base away. CDR3 residues: CASSYGETEAFF. In DNA, the CDR3 is TGTGCCAGCAGTTATGGGGAGACTGAAGCTTTCTTT. The chain recombines TRBV6-5 with TRBJ1-1; no reliable D call. CDR3 length equals 12 residues. CDR1 and CDR2 from the germline V gene are MNHEY and SVGAGI. V lost 3 bases and J lost 5, with 7 bases in between.

This clonotype has a handful of counts. The V and J genes are TRBV7-2 and TRBJ1-6; D gene ambiguous. The CDR3 has 14 amino acids. CDR1 is SGHTA and CDR2 is FQGNSA in the germline V gene. Trimming stripped 4 bases from V and 12 bases from J, with 16 bases between. DNA for the CDR3: TGTGCCAGCAGCTCACCACAATCCACCAGACCCCTCCACTTT. This gives the protein CASSSPQSTRPLHF.

This clonotype was counted at least ten times. The V and J genes are TRBV20-1 and TRBJ1-2, with 8 positions matching TRBD1. V trimming: 3 bases; J trimming: 3 bases; junction bases outside the gene matches: 3. Germline CDR1 reads DFQATT; CDR2 reads SNEGSKA (reference sequence). The CDR3 covers 13 residues. In DNA, the CDR3 is TGCAGTGCTAGGATGGGACAGGACTATGGCTACACCTTC. It yields the protein CSARMGQDYGYTF.

This clonotype was observed a few times. The genes are TRBV20-1 and TRBJ2-1, with 8 bases lining up with TRBD2. V gave up 6 bases and J gave up 10 bases; unmatched junction bases: 8. The length of the CDR3 is 12 residues. Germline lookup yields CDR1 DFQATT and CDR2 SNEGSKA (reference sequence). The CDR3 DNA reads TGCAGTGCAAAAGGACTAGCTGGGGAGCAGTTCTTC. This sequence encodes CSAKGLAGEQFF.

In this sample, this clonotype turned up many times. The chain carries TRBV7-8 and TRBJ2-7; D gene ambiguous. Germline CDR1 is SGHVS and CDR2 is FQNEAQ. The CDR3 has 11 residues. V dropped 5 bases and J dropped 7 bases, with 9 bases sitting between them. CDR3 nucleotide sequence: TGTGCCAGCAGCCCCGTGGGGGAGCAGTACTTC. Its protein is CASSPVGEQYF.

The rearrangement uses TRBV20-1 and TRBJ2-1, with D possibly TRBD2 on 5 matching bases. This CDR3 has 13 amino acids. CDR1 is DFQATT, CDR2 SNEGSKA, per germline (reference sequence). With 3 bases removed from V and 9 bases from J, the gap between germline ends came to 15 bases. The CDR3 is CSARARARGEQFF. Written as DNA, the CDR3 is TGCAGTGCTAGGGCAAGGGCTCGGGGTGAGCAGTTCTTC.

Worth noting for this clonotype: One base away lies a much larger clone, so this may be a sequencing read error. This chain joins TRBV21-1 and TRBJ1-5; the table's D call of TRBD1 was not tested on the DNA. TRBV21-1 is assigned pseudogene status. The CDR3 spans 17 residues. Here the CDR3 reads CASSKGSVMGGNQPQHF. DNA for the CDR3: TGTGCCAGCAGCAAAGGGTCGGTCATGGGGGGCAATCAGCCCCAGCATTTT.

The chain carries TRBV7-2 and TRBJ1-1; TRBD1 matches at 10 bases. Looked up from germline, CDR1 is SGHTA and CDR2 is FQGNSA. The CDR3 is 18 amino acids. Trimming took 0 bases from V and 0 from J; bases not matched to a gene: 7. CDR3 in amino acids: CASSLALGGQGMNTEAFF. The DNA of the CDR3 is TGTGCCAGCAGCTTAGCGCTCGGGGGACAGGGGATGAACACTGAAGCTTTCTTT.

This clonotype was seen at least ten times. J is TRBJ1-5 and V is TRBV5-1; 7 bases match TRBD1. CDR1 and CDR2 from the germline V gene are SGHRS and YFSETQ. This CDR3 region has 14 residues. Trimming removed 2 bases from V and 2 bases from J; junction bases left unmatched: 1. The CDR3 sequence: CASSFTGGNQPQHF. The CDR3 DNA follows: TGCGCCAGCAGCTTCACAGGGGGCAATCAGCCCCAGCATTTT.

In this sample, this clonotype turned up many times. The chain recombines TRBV5-1 with TRBJ2-7; D may be TRBD2 (6 bases). CDR1 and CDR2 from the germline V gene are SGHRS and YFSETQ. CDR3 length equals 14 residues. V lost 4 bases, J lost 0 bases, and 11 bases lay in between. Here the CDR3 reads CASSARDFSYEQYF. The CDR3 DNA reads as TGCGCCAGCAGCGCCCGGGACTTCTCCTACGAGCAGTACTTC.

The rearrangement links TRBV5-1 to TRBJ1-6; no clear D. The CDR3 extends over 19 amino acids. V was pared by 2 bases and J by 0 bases, with 18 bases between. Germline assignment: CDR1 SGHRS and CDR2 YFSETQ. The CDR3 protein is CASSFDTPAWSSYNSPLHF. The DNA for the CDR3 is TGCGCCAGCAGCTTCGACACCCCTGCCTGGAGCTCCTATAATTCACCCCTCCACTTT.

The chain links TRBV7-8 to TRBJ2-1, with D perhaps TRBD2 (5 bases). The V end lost 2 bases, the J end lost 0 bases, and 11 bases lay between the germline ends. CDR3 length: 16 residues. Germline CDR1 is SGHVS and CDR2 is FQNEAQ. The DNA of the CDR3 is TGTGCCAGCAGCTTATCAGCCCGGGGCTCCTACAATGAGCAGTTCTTC. It encodes CASSLSARGSYNEQFF.

This clonotype occurred many times. This chain links TRBV20-1 with TRBJ2-1; 9 positions match TRBD1. The CDR3 runs to 15 residues. The J segment lost 3 bases and the V segment lost 0 bases, leaving 3 bases of the junction unmatched. Germline assignment: CDR1 DFQATT and CDR2 SNEGSKA (reference sequence). The CDR3 DNA reads TGCAGTGCTAGAGATTGGGGACAGGGCTACAATGAGCAGTTCTTC. This translates into CSARDWGQGYNEQFF.

This clonotype was found many times. This chain joins TRBV29-1 and TRBJ2-7; tentatively, D is TRBD2 (7 bases). Germline CDR1 is SQVTM and CDR2 is ANQGSEA. V was clipped by 2 bases and J by 2 bases, with 13 bases between them. The CDR3 has 14 amino acids. The CDR3 DNA follows: TGCAGCGTTGAAAGGGAGGGGGGAACCTACGAGCAGTACTTC. Its protein is CSVEREGGTYEQYF.

In its sample, this clonotype was seen a few times. The rearrangement links TRBV6-2 or TRBV6-3 to TRBJ2-1, with D possibly matching TRBD1 (6 bases). Trimming shortened V by 5 bases and J by 12 bases, and 17 bases separated the two germline ends. This CDR3 comprises 13 residues. The germline CDR1 and CDR2 sequences are MNHEY and SVGEGT. DNA of the CDR3: TGTGCCAGCAGTACAGGGAACCTACGGGGGCAGTTCTTC. It codes for CASSTGNLRGQFF.

This sequence joins TRBV5-1 and TRBJ1-1, with TRBD1 identical over 9 bases. Germline CDR1 reads SGHRS; CDR2 reads YFSETQ. The length of the CDR3 is 15 residues. V was pared by 2 bases and J by 4 bases, with 6 bases of the junction left unmatched. The CDR3 loop is CASSFSGTGTTEAFF. The CDR3 DNA reads as TGCGCCAGCAGCTTCTCCGGGACAGGGACCACTGAAGCTTTCTTT.

The J gene is TRBJ1-2, the V gene TRBV2, with TRBD1 identical over 7 bases. The CDR3 runs to 9 residues. V shed 8 bases, J shed 10 bases, and the junction held 1 base outside the gene matches. CDR1 and CDR2 from the germline V gene are SNHLY and FYNNEI. The DNA of the CDR3 is TGTGCCAGCGGGACAGACTACACCTTC. Its protein product is CASGTDYTF. The variable domain in full, with the rest retrieved from reference TRBV2 and TRBJ1-2, is EPEVTQTPSHQVTQMGQEVILRCVPISNHLYFYWYRQILGQKVEFLVSFYNNEISEKSEIFDDQFSVERPDGSNFTLKIRSTKLEDSAMYFCASGTDYTFGSGTRLTVV.

This clonotype was seen at least ten times. The V call is TRBV20-1, the J call TRBJ2-3; 8 nucleotides align to TRBD2. Germline V gives CDR1 DFQATT, CDR2 SNEGSKA (reference sequence). The V segment lost 1 base and the J segment 5 bases; nucleotides outside the gene matches: 5. This CDR3 has 14 residues. This chain's CDR3 is CSARGGLAIDTQYF. In DNA, the CDR3 is TGCAGTGCTAGAGGCGGACTAGCAATAGATACGCAGTATTTT.